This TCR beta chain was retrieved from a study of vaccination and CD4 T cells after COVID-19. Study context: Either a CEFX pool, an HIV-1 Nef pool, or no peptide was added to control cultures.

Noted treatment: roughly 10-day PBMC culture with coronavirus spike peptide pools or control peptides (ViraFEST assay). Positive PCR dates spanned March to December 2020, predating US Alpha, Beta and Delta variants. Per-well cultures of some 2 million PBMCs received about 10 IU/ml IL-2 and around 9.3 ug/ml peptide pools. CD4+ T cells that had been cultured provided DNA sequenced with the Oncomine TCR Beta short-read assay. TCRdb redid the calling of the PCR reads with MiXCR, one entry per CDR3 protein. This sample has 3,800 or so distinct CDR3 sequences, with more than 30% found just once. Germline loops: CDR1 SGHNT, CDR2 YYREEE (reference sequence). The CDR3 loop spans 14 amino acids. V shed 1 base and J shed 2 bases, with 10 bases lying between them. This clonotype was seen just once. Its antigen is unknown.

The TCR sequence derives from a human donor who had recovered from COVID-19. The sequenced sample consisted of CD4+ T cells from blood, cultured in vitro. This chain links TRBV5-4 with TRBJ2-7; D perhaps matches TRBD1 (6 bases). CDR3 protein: CASSLNRETYEQYF. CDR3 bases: TGTGCCAGCAGCTTGAACAGGGAGACCTACGAGCAGTACTTC.